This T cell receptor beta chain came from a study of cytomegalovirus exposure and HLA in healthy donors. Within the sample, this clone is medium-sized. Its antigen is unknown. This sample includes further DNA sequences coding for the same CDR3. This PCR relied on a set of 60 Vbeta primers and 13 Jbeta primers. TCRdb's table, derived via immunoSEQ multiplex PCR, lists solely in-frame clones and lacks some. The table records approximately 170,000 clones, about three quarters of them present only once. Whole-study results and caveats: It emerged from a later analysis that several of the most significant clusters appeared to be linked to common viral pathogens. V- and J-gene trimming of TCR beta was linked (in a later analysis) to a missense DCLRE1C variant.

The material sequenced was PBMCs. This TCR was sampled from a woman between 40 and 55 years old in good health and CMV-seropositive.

The CDR3 protein is CATSSETTSYGYTF. The CDR3 DNA sequence: TGTGCCACCAGCAGCGAAACGACTTCTTATGGCTACACCTTC. The chain is built from TRBV15 and TRBJ1-2; D is ambiguous. The CDR3 is 14 amino acids. Germline V gene lookup returns CDR1 LNHNV and CDR2 YYDKDF (reference sequence). V was trimmed by 3 bases and J by 5 bases, leaving 13 bases between them. The full variable domain, rest sourced from reference TRBV15 and TRBJ1-2, is DAMVIQNPRYQVTQFGKPVTLSCSQTLNHNVMYWYQQKSSQAPKLLFHYYDKDFNNEADTPDNFQSRRPNTSFCFLDIRSPGLGDTAMYLCATSSETTSYGYTFGSGTRLTVV.